The clone carrying this T cell receptor beta chain was seen at least ten times. This entry comes from a study of quantifying T cell responses using KT2 cells. Study in general: cDNA was made from DNase-treated RNA using alpha and beta constant primers.

Each cDNA got a UMI-containing oligo ligated at its 3' end. The first PCR ran 3 to 5 cycles with an equimolar RC1.1 and RC1.2 beta primer mix. TCRdb reprocessed the UMI-ligation and nested PCR reads via MiXCR and lists one record per CDR3 protein. In the table there are tens of thousands of distinct CDR3 sequences, roughly 7.2% of which are singletons. The CDR3 extends over 15 amino acids. Trimming took off 3 bases at V and 0 bases at J, with 13 bases between the two ends. CDR1 SGHKS and CDR2 YYEKEE come from the germline V gene (reference sequence). This TCR came from a human donor. The V gene is TRBV5-5, the J gene TRBJ2-7; D is undetermined. Input material: PBMCs spiked with cells of the T cell clone KT2. The CDR3 here is CASSSPGPSSYEQYF. CDR3 in DNA: TGTGCCAGCAGCTCCCCGGGCCCCAGCTCCTACGAGCAGTACTTC.